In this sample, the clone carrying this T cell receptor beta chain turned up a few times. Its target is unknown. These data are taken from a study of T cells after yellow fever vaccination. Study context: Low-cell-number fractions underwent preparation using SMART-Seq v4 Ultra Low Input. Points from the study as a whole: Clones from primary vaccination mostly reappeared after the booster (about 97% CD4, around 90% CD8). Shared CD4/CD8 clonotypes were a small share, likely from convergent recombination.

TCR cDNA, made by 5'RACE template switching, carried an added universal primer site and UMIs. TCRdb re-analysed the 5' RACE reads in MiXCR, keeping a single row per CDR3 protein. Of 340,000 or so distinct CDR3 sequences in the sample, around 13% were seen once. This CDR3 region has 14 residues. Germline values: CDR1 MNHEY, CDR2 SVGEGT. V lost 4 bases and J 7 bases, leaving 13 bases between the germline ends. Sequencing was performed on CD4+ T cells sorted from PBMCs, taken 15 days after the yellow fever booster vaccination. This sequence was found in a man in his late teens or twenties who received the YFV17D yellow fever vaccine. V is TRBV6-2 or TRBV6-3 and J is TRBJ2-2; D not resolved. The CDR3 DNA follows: TGTGCCAGCAGTTTGGATCCTAAGGGCGGGGAGCTGTTTTTT. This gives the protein CASSLDPKGGELFF.